The TCR beta chain described here comes from a study of T-cell memory formation after mild COVID-19. As for the study in general: Largely donor-specific sequence clusters came from two donors.

From 5'RACE with constant-segment primers came TCR alpha and TCR beta cDNA libraries that carried sample barcodes and UMIs. TCRdb recomputed calls from the 5' RACE reads with MiXCR, one row per CDR3 protein. The top ten hold around 22% of the sample, which has about 340,000 distinct CDR3 sequences, roughly 15% seen once. Broader study findings: Clones which contracted sat mainly in CM and EM if CD4+, and in EMRA if CD8+. Clones that contracted from day 15 to 85 had balanced CD4/CD8; later expanders were CD4+ biased.

Turning to this clonotype: Its antigen is as yet unknown.

This receptor was taken from a man between 18 and 35 years old who had mild COVID-19 (a few samples of this study predate the infection). Cell type and time point are not known. The sequencing input was PBMCs or a T cell subset sorted from them (not recorded which).

The CDR3 DNA is TGTGCCAGCAGTCCTGGCGGGGGGTTTGATGAAAAACTGTTTTTT. It yields the protein CASSPGGGFDEKLFF. V and J are TRBV6-5 and TRBJ1-4; possible D gene TRBD1, 5 bases. Germline values: CDR1 MNHEY, CDR2 SVGAGI. V shed 5 bases and J shed 6 bases, with 16 bases lying between them. The CDR3 is made up of 15 amino acids.